This section outlines one T cell receptor beta chain sequence together with its context. The CDR3 is 15 amino acids. The V and J ends lost 1 base and 3 bases respectively, with 13 bases between them. Looked up from germline, CDR1 is LGHNA and CDR2 is YNFKEQ. The authors reverse transcribed roughly 0.5 to 1 ug RNA with random hexamers. TCRdb analysed the immunoSEQ multiplex PCR reads with MiXCR anew, one entry per CDR3 protein. The sample includes about 94,000 distinct CDR3 sequences, roughly 94% of them seen just once. This entry is derived from a study of CD8 T cells in Susac syndrome. The chain employs TRBV4-2 and TRBJ2-7; D gene unclear. The sequenced material came from CD4+ T cells from PBMCs. The clonotype was recovered from a human donor with Susac syndrome. The CDR3 sequence is CASSQGQPRFYEQYF. The CDR3 nucleotides are TGTGCCAGCAGCCAAGGCCAACCGCGGTTCTACGAGCAGTACTTC.